This T cell receptor beta chain was retrieved from a study of cytomegalovirus exposure and HLA in healthy donors. PCR employed 60 Vbeta and 13 Jbeta primers. The table came from immunoSEQ multiplex PCR; TCRdb's copy has only in-frame clones and leaves some out. The data contain 150,000 to 200,000 clones, roughly four fifths of them seen just once; the ten biggest clones take up less than 2%. The ends were cut back, 5 bases at V and 7 bases at J, with 18 bases in the middle. This CDR3 contains 14 residues. Germline values: CDR1 MDHEN, CDR2 SYDVKM. This TCR came from a man between 18 and 29 years old in good health and CMV-seronegative. This chain uses TRBV28 with TRBJ2-7, with D possibly matching TRBD2 (5 bases). The material sequenced was PBMCs. The CDR3 sequence is CASSINPPGDEQYF. The CDR3 coding sequence is TGTGCCAGCAGTATTAATCCCCCCGGGGATGAGCAGTACTTC.